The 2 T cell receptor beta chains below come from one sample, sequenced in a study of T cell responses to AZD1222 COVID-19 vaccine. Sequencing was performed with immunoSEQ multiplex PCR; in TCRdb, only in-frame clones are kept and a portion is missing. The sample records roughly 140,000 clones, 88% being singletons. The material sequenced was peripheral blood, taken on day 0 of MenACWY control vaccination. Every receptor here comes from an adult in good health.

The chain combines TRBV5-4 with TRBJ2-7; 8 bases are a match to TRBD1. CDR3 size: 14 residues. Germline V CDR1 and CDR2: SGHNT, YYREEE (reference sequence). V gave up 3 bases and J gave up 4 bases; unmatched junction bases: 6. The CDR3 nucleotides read TGTGCCAGCAGCTCTAAGACAGGGGAGTACGAGCAGTACTTC. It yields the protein CASSSKTGEYEQYF.

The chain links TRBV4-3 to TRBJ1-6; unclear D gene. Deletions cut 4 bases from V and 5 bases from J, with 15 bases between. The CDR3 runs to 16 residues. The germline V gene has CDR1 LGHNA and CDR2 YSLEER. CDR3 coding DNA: TGCGCCAGCAGCCCGATTTTCGGGGTTAATAATTCACCCCTCCACTTT. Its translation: CASSPIFGVNNSPLHF.